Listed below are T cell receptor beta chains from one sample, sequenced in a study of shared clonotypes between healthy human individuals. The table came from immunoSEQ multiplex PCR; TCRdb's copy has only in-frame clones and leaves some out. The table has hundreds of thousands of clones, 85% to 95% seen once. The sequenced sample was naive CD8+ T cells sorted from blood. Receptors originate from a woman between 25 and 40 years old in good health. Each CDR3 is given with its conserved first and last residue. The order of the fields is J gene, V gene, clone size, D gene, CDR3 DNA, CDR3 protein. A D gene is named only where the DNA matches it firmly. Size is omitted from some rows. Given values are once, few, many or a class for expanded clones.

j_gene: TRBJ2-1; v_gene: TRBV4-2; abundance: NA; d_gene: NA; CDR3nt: TGTGCCAGCAGCCAAGGGGGCCCCAATGAGCAGTTCTTC; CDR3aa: CASSQGGPNEQFF
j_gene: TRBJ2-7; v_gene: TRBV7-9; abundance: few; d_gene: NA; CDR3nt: TGTGCCAGCAGCGGAGGGTACGTCTACGAGCAGTACTTC; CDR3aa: CASSGGYVYEQYF
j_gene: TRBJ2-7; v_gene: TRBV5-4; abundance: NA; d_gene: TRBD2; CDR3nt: TGTGCCAGCAGCTTGGGGGGGGGCGAGCAGTACTTC; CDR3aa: CASSLGGGEQYF
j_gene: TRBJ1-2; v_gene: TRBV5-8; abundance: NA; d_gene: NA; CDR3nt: TGTGCCAGCAGCTTGGGTTCGGCTAACTATGGCTACACCTTC; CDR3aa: CASSLGSANYGYTF
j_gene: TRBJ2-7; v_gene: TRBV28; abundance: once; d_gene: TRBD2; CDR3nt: TGTGCCAGCAGTTGGACTAGCGGGAGGGCCTCTTCTTCCTACGAGCAGTACTTC; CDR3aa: CASSWTSGRASSSYEQYF
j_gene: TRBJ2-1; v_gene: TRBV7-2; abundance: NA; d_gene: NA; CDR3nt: TGTGCCAGCAGCTTAGGGGGTTTGTGGAATGAGCAGTTCTTC; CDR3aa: CASSLGGLWNEQFF
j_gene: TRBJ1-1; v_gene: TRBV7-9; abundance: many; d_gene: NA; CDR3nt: TGTGCCAGCAGCTTAGGTGGAGGACAGATAATGAACACTGAAGCTTTCTTT; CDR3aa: CASSLGGGQIMNTEAFF
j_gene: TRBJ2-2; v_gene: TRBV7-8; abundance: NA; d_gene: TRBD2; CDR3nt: TGTGCCAGCAGCGTTAGCGGGAGGGCAAACACCGGGGAGCTGTTTTTT; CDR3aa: CASSVSGRANTGELFF
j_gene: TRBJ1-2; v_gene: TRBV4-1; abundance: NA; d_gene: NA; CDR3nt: TGCGCCAGCAGCCATGACCAGGGGAACGCTAACTATGGCTACACCTTC; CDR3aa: CASSHDQGNANYGYTF
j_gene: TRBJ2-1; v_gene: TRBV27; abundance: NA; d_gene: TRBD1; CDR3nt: TGTGCCAGTACTGGGACAGGGGTATACAATGAGCAGTTCTTC; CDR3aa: CASTGTGVYNEQFF
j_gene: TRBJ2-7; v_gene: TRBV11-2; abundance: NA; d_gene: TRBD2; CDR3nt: TGTGCCAGCAGCCCTGGGTGGGCGGGAGAAGGCTACGAGCAGTACTTC; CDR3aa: CASSPGWAGEGYEQYF
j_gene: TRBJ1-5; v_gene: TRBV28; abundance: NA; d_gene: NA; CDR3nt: TGTGCCAGCAGTTTAGGAGATAATCAGCCCCAGCATTTT; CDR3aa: CASSLGDNQPQHF
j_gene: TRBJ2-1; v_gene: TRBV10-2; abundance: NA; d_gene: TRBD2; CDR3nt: TGCGCCAGCAGTGTTCGAAGCGGGACGTACAATGAGCAGTTCTTC; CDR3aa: CASSVRSGTYNEQFF
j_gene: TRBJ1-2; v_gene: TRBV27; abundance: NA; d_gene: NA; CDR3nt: TGTGCCAGCAGTTTTCGAGGCACGAGTGGCTACACCTTC; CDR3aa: CASSFRGTSGYTF
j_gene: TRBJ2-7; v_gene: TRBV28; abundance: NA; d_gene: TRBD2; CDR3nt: TGTGCCAGCAGTTCTCTAGCGGGACACCTCTACGAGCAGTACTTC; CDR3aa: CASSSLAGHLYEQYF
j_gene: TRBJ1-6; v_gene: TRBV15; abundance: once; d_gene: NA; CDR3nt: TGTGCCACCAGCAGAGAGAGGAGCTCCTATAATTCACCCCTCCACTTT; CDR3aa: CATSRERSSYNSPLHF